This T cell receptor (beta chain) was recovered during a study of OX40 agonist ivuxolimab in advanced cancers. About the study as a whole: Ivuxolimab was a fully human IgG2 agonistic monoclonal antibody targeting the costimulatory receptor OX40 (CD134). Intravenous ivuxolimab was administered to patients every 2 weeks at six dose levels: 0.01, 0.1, 0.3, 1.5, 3 and 10 mg/kg. Of the roughly 52 dose-escalation patients, hepatocellular carcinoma was present in around 20, melanoma in around 15, renal cell carcinoma in 9 and head and neck cancer in 9. In the dose-escalation cohort, roughly 82% of patients were male, and the mean age was roughly 56 years with a range of roughly 20 to 80. Prior anti-PD-1, anti-PD-L1 or anti-CTLA-4 therapy was permitted, and 30% to 50% of dose-escalation patients had received checkpoint inhibitors. Partial responses were achieved by three dose-escalation patients, of whom one had hepatocellular carcinoma and two had cutaneous melanoma. Peripheral TCRbeta sequencing was intended to test whether TCR sequence diversity was altered and clonal T-cell expansion was caused by ivuxolimab. The monotherapy dose-escalation portion (N ≈ 50 patients) of the phase I ivuxolimab trial is reported in the paper.

The trial excluded patients who had a history of autoimmune disease or were on systemic immunosuppression. In every dose cohort, peripheral blood was drawn for TCR sequencing at baseline, cycle 4 day 1, and cycle 7 day 1. Samples were obtained from an open-label, multicenter, first-in-human phase I dose-escalation trial of ivuxolimab. Adults with locally advanced or metastatic melanoma, renal cell, hepatocellular, or head and neck squamous cell carcinoma were enrolled in the trial. Before TCR sequencing, CD4+ T cells and CD8+ T cells were sorted from peripheral blood as separate populations. The study at large found these results: In the 0.1-3.0 mg/kg groups, partial responders had among the lowest normalized peripheral clonal expansion, particularly in CD8+ T cells. At doses of 0.1 to 3.0 mg/kg, clonal expansion of both CD4+ and CD8+ blood T cells was observed from baseline to week 6. The antigen specificity of the clonally expanded peripheral T cells was not determined. After ivuxolimab, more expanded clones were found on average in CD8+ T cells than in CD4+ T cells. Low levels of normalized T-cell clonal expansion were also seen in some nonresponding patients.

To sequence the TCRbeta CDR3 region, genomic DNA was isolated from the sorted cells. The immunoSEQ Assay was used for sequencing of TCRbeta CDR3 regions. In TCRdb, the immuneACCESS table is reduced to in-frame sequences with V and J assigned. These tables do not hold every clone; where another copy was compared, an unresolved V gene accounts for under half, and the others remain unexplained. The table for this sample lists tens of thousands of clones; 90% to 95% of them were counted only once. About 30% of the sample comes from the top ten. From a lookup of the germline V gene, CDR1 and CDR2 are SNHLY and FYNNEI. There are 17 amino acids in the CDR3, from cysteine to phenylalanine inclusive. Kept here is only the CDR3 DNA, which spans 51 bases and is read in frame from base 1. V is clipped by 3 bases and J by 3 bases, and the sequence between their germline boundaries is 20 bases long. Worth noting for this clone: Its specific antigen is unknown. No much larger clone exists at a distance of one base, and base qualities are not known.

The chain couples TRBV2 to TRBJ1-1; a confident D gene designation cannot be given. The input for sequencing was CD4+ or CD8+ T cells sorted from blood, taken in a trial of the OX40 agonist ivuxolimab. The receptor's source is an adult with an advanced solid tumor such as melanoma, head and neck, liver or kidney cancer. The CDR3 reads as follows: CASSDDLGDLKDTEAFF. The DNA sequence follows: TGTGCCAGCAGTGATGATTTGGGAGACCTAAAAGACACTGAAGCTTTCTTT.